This T cell receptor (beta chain) is from a study of shared clonotypes between healthy human individuals. Looking at the study overall: Donor composition was two women and three men, aged 18 to 49. CD4 naive cells filled three plates per donor, CD4 memory three, CD8 naive two and CD8 memory one.

Trimming took 3 bases from V and 4 from J; bases not matched to a gene: 7. The CDR3 has 15 amino acids. CDR1 and CDR2 from the germline V gene are KGHSH and LQKENI. Both subsets, CD45RA+ naive and CD45RA-negative memory, were split from the CD4+ cells. Assay execution proceeded at the deep level. Repertoires were generated with immunoSEQ multiplex PCR, while TCRdb's copy carries only in-frame clones and drops some. Seen here are some 2,400,000 clones, nearly 97% observed once, and the top ten hold roughly 0.13%. Sequencing used naive CD4+ T cells sorted from blood. Subset described: CD45RA+ positively selected. This sequence joins TRBV18 and TRBJ2-5; TRBD2 matches 8 bases. The TCR comes from a man in his late teens or twenties in good health. The CDR3 is CASSPSSGSAETQYF. As DNA, the CDR3 is TGTGCCAGCTCACCTTCCAGCGGGAGCGCAGAGACCCAGTACTTC.